The T cell receptor (beta chain) described here comes from a study of OX40 agonist ivuxolimab in advanced cancers. Study-level background: A partial response was reached by three patients: one with hepatocellular carcinoma and two with cutaneous melanoma. Findings of the study overall: Researchers did not determine the expanded peripheral T cells' antigen specificity.

A note on this clone: No antigen is known for it.

The CDR3 is made up of 14 amino acids. The V end lost 2 bases, the J end lost 8 bases, and 14 bases lay between the germline ends. Looked up from germline, CDR1 is SGDLS and CDR2 is YYNGEE. Profiling relied on immunoSEQ multiplex PCR, and the TCRdb table lists in-frame clones only, not all of them. The sample shows around 60,000 clones, approximately 84% of them seen only once. The sequences come from CD4+ or CD8+ T cells sorted from blood, collected in a trial of the OX40 agonist ivuxolimab. The J gene is TRBJ2-1, the V gene TRBV9; perhaps D is TRBD1 or TRBD2 (5 bases each). The clonotype comes from an adult with an advanced solid tumor such as melanoma, head and neck, liver or kidney cancer. CDR3 sequence reads: CASSVGTIPDEQFF. The CDR3 nucleotides read TGTGCCAGCAGCGTCGGGACGATCCCGGATGAGCAGTTCTTC.